This entry is about one T cell receptor (beta chain). The antigen is undetermined. This sample was taken from a study of metastatic and nonmetastatic thyroid tumors. Overall study: Repertoire comparisons spanned blood and tumor or nodule tissue from malignant and benign thyroid patients. General study findings and limits: Significantly higher TCR beta diversity was reportedly seen in malignant thyroid tumors than benign nodules, in blood and tumor.

Original methodology: The authors used CDR3 differences across clinicopathological groups to build a distant-metastasis classifier for papillary thyroid cancer. TCRdb redid the clone calls on the PCR reads using MiXCR. Here the V and J calls rest on TCRdb's processing, not on the authors' analysis. This sample has some 30,000 clones, with less than 30% found just once. Thyroid surgery had not been preceded by any treatment in any patient. V lost 8 bases, J lost 10 bases, and 18 bases stayed unmatched. This CDR3 comprises 15 residues. CDR1 is MNHNS and CDR2 is SASEGT in the germline V gene. Sequences were obtained from blood. This chain connects TRBV6-1 to TRBJ2-7, with 9 positions matching TRBD2. The source is a female donor with papillary thyroid cancer or a benign thyroid nodule (not recorded which). Some clones in this sample may be carry-over from other donors' samples. The CDR3 nucleotides read TGTGCCAGCGGGGCGGGAGGGCCCCCCTCAAACGGCCAGTACTTC. The encoded protein is CASGAGGPPSNGQYF.